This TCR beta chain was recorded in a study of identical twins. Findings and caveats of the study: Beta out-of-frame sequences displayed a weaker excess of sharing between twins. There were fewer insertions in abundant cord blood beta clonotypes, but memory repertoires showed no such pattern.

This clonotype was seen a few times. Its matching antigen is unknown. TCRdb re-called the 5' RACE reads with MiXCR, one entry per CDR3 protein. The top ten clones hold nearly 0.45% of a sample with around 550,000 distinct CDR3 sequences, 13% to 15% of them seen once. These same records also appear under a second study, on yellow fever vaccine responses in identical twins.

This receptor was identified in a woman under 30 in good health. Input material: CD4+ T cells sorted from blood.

The CDR3 bases are TGCGCCAGCAGCTTCGGGACATCTAATCTCGCTTTACGAGACACTGAAGCTTTCTTT. This sequence encodes CASSFGTSNLALRDTEAFF. V and J are TRBV5-1 and TRBJ1-1, with D tentatively TRBD1 (6 bases). The CDR3 runs to 19 residues. Trimming removed 2 bases from V and 3 bases from J, with 26 bases in between. Germline CDR1 reads SGHRS; CDR2 reads YFSETQ.